The 16 T cell receptor beta chains below come from one sample, sequenced in a study of T cell clonality in common variable immunodeficiency. Measured with immunoSEQ multiplex PCR; TCRdb has only the in-frame clones, and not every one. The repertoire consists of 40,000 to 45,000 clones, none detected only once. Sequencing was carried out using peripheral blood mononuclear cells. The receptor source for this set is a person aged 18 to 70 in good health.

This clone was counted at least ten times. This CDR3 reads CASSSDRAERSIKLFF. CDR3 bases read: TGTGCCAGCAGTTCGGACAGGGCCGAGCGTTCGATAAAA. The genes are TRBV6-2 or TRBV6-3 and TRBJ1-4, with 8 bases fitting TRBD1. The read terminates 3 residues before the CDR3 end, so the remaining end is supplied by the germline J gene. The CDR3 sequence is 16 residues long. From germline, CDR1 is MNHEY and CDR2 SVGEGT. V lost 4 bases and J lost 10; bases outside the gene matches: 14.

This clone was seen repeatedly, ten times or more. Read coverage stops 3 residues before the CDR3 terminus; the germline J gene supplies the remainder. The chain recombines TRBV20-1 with TRBJ2-3; tentatively, D is TRBD2 (7 bases). The CDR3 totals 15 residues. V gave up 5 bases and J gave up 5 bases, with 20 bases separating them. CDR1 DFQATT and CDR2 SNEGSKA come from the germline V gene (reference sequence). The part of the CDR3 DNA that was read is TGCAGTGCTGGTTGGGACACTAGGGGGGGAGATACG. As protein: CSAGWDTRGGDT. The CDR3 in full is CSAGWDTRGGDTQYF.

This clone showed up just a few times. Sequencing ends 3 residues short of the CDR3 end; the germline J gene provides the rest. The chain couples TRBV11-2 to TRBJ1-1; D possibly corresponds to TRBD1 (5 bases). Germline-derived CDR1 and CDR2 are SGHAT and FQNNGV. There are 15 residues in the CDR3. CDR3: CASRKPGLADLVAFF. The covered CDR3 bases are TGTGCCAGCAGAAAGCCGGGACTAGCGGATCTAGTA.

This clone was observed many times. The CDR3 is cut off 3 residues early in the read; its end comes from the germline J gene. V usage is TRBV7-9 and J usage is TRBJ2-5, with D uncertain. V was shortened by 4 bases and J by 3 bases, with 9 bases between the two germline ends. Per the germline V gene, CDR1 is SEHNR and CDR2 is FQNEAQ (reference sequence). CDR3 length: 13 amino acids. The CDR3 reads CASSSPPKETQYF. The sequenced CDR3 bases are TGTGCCAGCAGCTCCCCGCCTAAAGAGACC.

This clone was seen repeatedly, ten times or more. The read ends 3 residues early relative to the CDR3; the germline J gene fills the gap. V and J are TRBV7-3 and TRBJ1-1; tentative D call: TRBD1 (5 bases). Trimming took off 1 base at V and 1 base at J, with 10 bases between the two ends. CDR3 size: 15 residues. Germline loops: CDR1 SGHTA, CDR2 FQGTGA. CDR3 DNA, as far as it was read: TGTGCCAGCAGCTTAATGAGCACAGGGAACACTGAA. Protein product: CASSLMSTGNTE. The whole CDR3 sequence is CASSLMSTGNTEAFF.

This clone showed up many times. The read is 3 residues too short to cover the CDR3 end, so that end is filled in from the germline J gene. The chain combines TRBV19 with TRBJ2-6, with D maybe TRBD1 (6 bases). The CDR3 is 18 residues long. Looked up from germline, CDR1 is LNHDA and CDR2 is SQIVND (reference sequence). The ends were cut back, 4 bases at V and 0 bases at J, with 16 bases in the middle. CDR3 sequence reads: CASSNLQGSSSGANVLTF. CDR3 DNA, as far as it was read: TGTGCCAGTAGTAACCTACAGGGATCAAGCTCTGGGGCCAACGTC. Looking up the rest from reference TRBV19 and TRBJ2-6 gives the full variable domain: DGGITQSPKYLFRKEGQNVTLSCEQNLNHDAMYWYRQDPGQGLRLIYYSQIVNDFQKGDIAEGYSVSREKKESFPLTVTSAQKNPTAFYLCASSNLQGSSSGANVLTFGAGSRLTVL.

This clone was seen a handful of times. The read terminates 3 residues before the CDR3 end, so the remaining end is supplied by the germline J gene. J is TRBJ2-7 and V is TRBV30; TRBD1 is a possible D gene (5 bases). Per germline, CDR1 GTSNPN and CDR2 SVGIG (reference sequence). V dropped 0 bases and J dropped 4 bases, with 13 bases sitting between them. The CDR3 loop spans 14 amino acids. CDR3 sequence: CAWSVASGWYEQYF. CDR3 DNA, as far as it was read: TGTGCCTGGAGTGTAGCGTCAGGGTGGTACGAG.

This clone was counted at least ten times. The sequenced fragment ends 3 residues before the CDR3 boundary, so the rest is inferred from the germline J gene. The chain carries TRBV16 and TRBJ1-5; D unclear. Germline CDR1 reads KGHSY; CDR2 reads FQNENV. The CDR3 runs to 13 residues. With 4 bases removed from V and 6 bases from J, the gap between germline ends came to 10 bases. The CDR3 here is CASSLDSVQPQHF. Partial CDR3 DNA: TGTGCCAGCAGCCTCGACTCTGTTCAGCCC.

In this sample, this clone turned up many times. The read ends 3 residues before the CDR3 terminus; that terminus is restored from the germline J gene. The chain joins TRBV11-2 to TRBJ1-2, with TRBD1 matching over 7 bases. J was trimmed by 4 bases and V by 7 bases; bases with no gene match: 9. The germline CDR1 and CDR2 sequences are SGHAT and FQNNGV. The CDR3 has 14 amino acids. CDR3 bases read: TGTGCCAGCACCCCAGGACAGGTGATCTATGGC. This encodes CASTPGQVIYG. The whole CDR3 reads CASTPGQVIYGYTF.

This clone was seen ten or more times. The DNA ends 3 residues before the CDR3 does, and the rest of the CDR3 is filled in from the germline J gene. V is TRBV19 and J is TRBJ2-1; tentatively, D is TRBD2 (6 bases). Germline CDR1 LNHDA, CDR2 SQIVND (reference sequence). Between the trimmed V and J ends, which lost 6 bases and 2 bases, there was a span of 17 bases. The CDR3 spans 16 residues. The part of the CDR3 DNA that was read is TGTGCCAGTAGACCCACGGCGCGGGGACCCTACAATGAG. It encodes CASRPTARGPYNE. The whole CDR3 reads CASRPTARGPYNEQFF.

This clone was seen repeatedly, ten times or more. CDR3 DNA (partial): TGTGCCAGCAGCCCCGGACAGTACGCCCATGAG. Amino acid sequence: CASSPGQYAHE. Given in full, the CDR3 is CASSPGQYAHEQFF. The rearrangement joins TRBV9 to TRBJ2-1, with D tentatively TRBD1 (6 bases). The read comes to an end 3 residues before the CDR3 does, leaving the germline J gene to fill in the end. The V gene lost 4 bases and the J gene lost 8 bases, with 16 bases spanning the gap. This CDR3 contains 14 residues. CDR1 and CDR2 (germline): SGDLS, YYNGEE.

This clone was counted many times. The read gets to within 3 residues of the CDR3 end, and the germline J gene fills in the rest. The chain uses TRBV7-3 and TRBJ2-3; 11 bases agree with TRBD2. Trimming removed 4 bases from V and 0 bases from J; junction bases left unmatched: 0. Germline values: CDR1 SGHTA, CDR2 FQGTGA. The CDR3 spans 15 residues. The CDR3 reads CASSWTSGSTDTQYF. The CDR3 bases that were read are TGTGCCAGCAGCTGGACTAGCGGGAGCACAGATACG.

This clone came up many times. The read ends 3 residues shy of where the CDR3 ends; the end is completed using the germline J gene. This rearrangement joins TRBV5-1 to TRBJ2-1, with 12 positions matching TRBD2. J gave up 5 bases and V 5 bases, and 2 bases lay outside the gene matches. The length of the CDR3 is 14 residues. The germline V gene encodes CDR1 SGHRS and CDR2 YFSETQ. This CDR3 reads CASRRLAGDNEQFF. Partial CDR3 DNA: TGCGCCAGCAGGCGACTAGCGGGAGACAATGAG.

This clone was recorded at least ten times. Read sequence stops 3 residues before the CDR3 end, and the germline J gene provides the missing end. The gene calls are TRBV27 and TRBJ2-2, with D perhaps TRBD2 (7 bases). V was cut by 8 bases and J by 7 bases, with 14 bases left in between. The CDR3 covers 13 residues. Germline V gene sequence: CDR1 MNHEY, CDR2 SMNVEV (reference sequence). The CDR3: CASRGAFGGELFF. The sequenced part of the CDR3 DNA is TGTGCCAGCCGGGGGGCTTTTGGCGGGGAG.

Ten or more counts support this clone. From the germline J gene comes the end of the CDR3, since the read stops 3 residues before it. The chain has TRBV20-1 and TRBJ2-1, with 9 bases lining up with TRBD1. Germline values: CDR1 DFQATT, CDR2 SNEGSKA (reference sequence). The CDR3 runs 15 residues. After removal of 2 bases from V and 8 bases from J, the junction contained 10 bases not matched to a gene. The CDR3 spells CSARKEDRGNHEQFF. The CDR3 bases that were read are TGCAGTGCTAGAAAGGAGGACAGGGGCAATCATGAG.

This clone has at least ten counts. The DNA ends 3 residues before the CDR3 does, and the rest of the CDR3 is filled in from the germline J gene. The rearrangement uses TRBV4-2 and TRBJ2-1, with no clear D. The CDR3 consists of 15 residues. Trimming shortened V by 4 bases and J by 7 bases, and 17 bases separated the two germline ends. Germline assignment: CDR1 LGHNA and CDR2 YNFKEQ. Incomplete CDR3 DNA: TGTGCCAGCAGCCCCCAAGTCCCTGCCGGGAATGAG. Encoded protein: CASSPQVPAGNE. The CDR3 reads in full as CASSPQVPAGNEQFF.